This T cell receptor beta chain is from a study of PD-1 blockade in classical Hodgkin lymphoma. Time point given: cycle 4 day 1 (C4D1), after about 6 weeks of nivolumab. Brentuximab vedotin exposure varied among the patients, all of whom had relapsed after autologous stem cell transplantation. Trimming took 7 bases from V and 4 from J, leaving 10 bases between them. The CDR3 has 12 residues. The germline gives CDR1 SNHLY, CDR2 FYNNEI. Measured with immunoSEQ multiplex PCR; TCRdb has only the in-frame clones, and not every one. Of about 60,000 clones in the sample, roughly nine tenths were seen once. The receptor's source is a human donor with classical Hodgkin lymphoma. The chain is built from TRBV2 and TRBJ2-5; tentative D call: TRBD2 (6 bases). The sequencing used peripheral blood mononuclear cells (PBMCs), collected before the fourth cycle of nivolumab. CDR3 bases: TGTGCCAGCATAGGAGGGAGAGAGACCCAGTACTTC. It translates to CASIGGRETQYF.